The next 27 T cell receptor beta chains were all read from a single sample in a study of T-cell reconstitution after alpha-beta-depleted transplantation in children. It was with unique molecular identifiers that the TCRbeta library was prepared. TCRdb independently ran MiXCR on the PCR reads; one entry per CDR3 protein. The sample includes over 200,000 distinct CDR3 sequences, roughly a tenth of them seen just once. The sample in question was PBMCs from the stem cell graft donor, obtained from the stem cell graft. The source of these receptors is a human donor who donated a stem cell graft to a child with acute lymphoblastic leukemia.

The CDR3: CASSLNGGGPYEQYF. The CDR3 DNA reads as TGTGCCAGCAGTTTAAATGGCGGGGGGCCCTACGAGCAGTACTTC. The chain is built from TRBV27 and TRBJ2-7; TRBD2 aligns across 8 bases. Germline-derived CDR1 and CDR2 are MNHEY and SMNVEV (reference sequence). The V segment lost 2 bases and the J segment 2 bases; nucleotides outside the gene matches: 5. This CDR3 contains 15 residues.

This CDR3 reads CASSTSGANVLTF. The CDR3 DNA is TGTGCCAGCTCAACCTCTGGGGCCAACGTCCTGACTTTC. V and J are TRBV6-6 and TRBJ2-6; no clear D. The V gene lost 8 bases and the J gene lost 0 bases, with 5 bases spanning the gap. Germline assignment: CDR1 MNHNY and CDR2 SVGAGI (reference sequence). The CDR3 contains 13 residues.

This clonotype was observed a few times. The chain uses TRBV20-1 and TRBJ2-6; TRBD1 aligns across 8 bases. CDR1 and CDR2 (germline): DFQATT, SNEGSKA (reference sequence). This CDR3 comprises 18 residues. Losses at the gene ends were 5 bases for V and 0 bases for J; bases not matched to a gene: 12. CDR3 nucleotides: TGCAGTGCTCACCCGACCGGACAGGGTAGCTCTGGGGCCAACGTCCTGACTTTC. Its protein is CSAHPTGQGSSGANVLTF.

In its sample, this clonotype was seen a few times. The chain is built from TRBV10-3 and TRBJ2-7; D uncertain. Germline CDR1 ENHRY, CDR2 SYGVKD. The CDR3 spans 13 residues. Trimming took off 7 bases at V and 3 bases at J, with 13 bases between the two ends. CDR3 nucleotide sequence: TGTGCCATCAAAGTTGGGTTGGACTACGAGCAGTACTTC. The encoded protein is CAIKVGLDYEQYF.

This clonotype was seen ten or more times. The chain combines TRBV6-6 with TRBJ1-2, with D possibly matching TRBD1 (6 bases). The V end was cut by 5 bases, the J end by 6 bases, with 13 bases between. Per germline, CDR1 MNHNY and CDR2 SVGAGI (reference sequence). This CDR3 has 13 residues. CDR3: CASSNTGYDGYTF. As DNA, the CDR3 is TGTGCCAGCAGTAATACAGGGTATGATGGCTACACCTTC.

The V and J genes are TRBV7-9 and TRBJ1-1; D is undetermined. The CDR3 runs to 13 residues. CDR1 and CDR2 from the germline V gene are SEHNR and FQNEAQ (reference sequence). Trimming removed 2 bases from V and 0 bases from J, with 4 bases in between. The CDR3 sequence is CASSLFVNTEAFF. CDR3 bases: TGTGCCAGCAGCTTATTTGTGAACACTGAAGCTTTCTTT.

V is TRBV7-8 and J is TRBJ2-3; D is possibly TRBD1 or TRBD2 (5 bases each). Germline V gene data show CDR1 as SGHVS and CDR2 as FQNEAQ. The CDR3 spans 17 residues. V lost 3 bases and J 4 bases, leaving 20 bases between the germline ends. For the CDR3, the DNA is TGTGCCAGCAGCTTCCAAGTCGGCAGGGAGTTCCCAGATACGCAGTATTTT. This encodes CASSFQVGREFPDTQYF.

There are many counts of this clonotype. The chain combines TRBV13 with TRBJ2-1; TRBD1 aligns across 9 bases. CDR3 size: 14 residues. Germline V CDR1 and CDR2: PRHDT, FYEKMQ (reference sequence). The ends lost 5 bases at V and 5 bases at J; junction bases unmatched: 4. CDR3 sequence reads: CASSIDRGNNEQFF. The CDR3 nucleotides read TGTGCCAGCAGCATTGACAGGGGGAACAATGAGCAGTTCTTC.

In its sample, this clonotype was seen a few times. The genes are TRBV7-2 and TRBJ1-6; D remains unclear. The CDR3 length is 17 residues. Trimming took 5 bases from V and 5 from J, leaving 19 bases between them. Germline CDR1 reads SGHTA; CDR2 reads FQGNSA. The CDR3 nucleotides are TGTGCCAGCAGCGGCGGGCGCGGCCTCCGAAATAATTCACCCCTCCACTTT. Protein sequence: CASSGGRGLRNNSPLHF.

Details on this clonotype: A junction end diverges from the germline sequence, so it may reflect a read error. This chain links TRBV10-2 with TRBJ2-3; the match to TRBD2 covers 15 bases. The CDR3 length is 15 residues. The V gene's germline CDR1 is WSHSY and CDR2 SAAADI. The CDR3 protein is CASSGLAGGVTAGSF. The CDR3 bases are TGCGCCAGCAGCGGACTAGCGGGGGGGGTCACCGCGGGCTCTTTT.

This clonotype was recorded many times. The gene calls are TRBV5-1 and TRBJ2-7; D is perhaps TRBD2 (5 bases). Looked up from germline, CDR1 is SGHRS and CDR2 is YFSETQ. The V end lost 2 bases, the J end lost 2 bases, and 14 bases lay between the germline ends. CDR3 length: 15 residues. CDR3 DNA sequence: TGCGCCAGCAGCTTATCCGGGATTGGGCCCTACGAGCAGTACTTC. This gives the protein CASSLSGIGPYEQYF.

This clonotype was recorded many times. V and J are TRBV6-1 and TRBJ2-7, with 11 nucleotides matching TRBD1. V was clipped by 5 bases and J by 4 bases; unmatched bases: 7. The CDR3 covers 15 residues. Germline values: CDR1 MNHNS, CDR2 SASEGT. CDR3: CASSLGQGGGYEQYF. CDR3 DNA sequence: TGTGCCAGCAGTCTGGGACAGGGGGGCGGGTACGAGCAGTACTTC.

The chain employs TRBV12-3 or TRBV12-4 and TRBJ2-3, with D possibly TRBD1 on 5 matching bases. V was pared by 6 bases and J by 0 bases, with 13 bases between. This CDR3 is built from 15 residues. In nucleotides, the CDR3 is TGTGCCAGCAGACTCTCGACAGCTAGCACAGATACGCAGTATTTT. This codes for CASRLSTASTDTQYF.

The rearrangement joins TRBV14 to TRBJ2-1; D is ambiguous. There are 14 residues in the CDR3. Germline loops: CDR1 SGHDN, CDR2 FVKESK. V was clipped by 2 bases and J by 10 bases, with 15 bases between them. CDR3 region: CASSQQNPGAEQFF. CDR3 coding DNA: TGTGCCAGCAGCCAACAAAACCCGGGTGCAGAGCAGTTCTTC.

This clonotype was counted at least ten times. The chain carries TRBV5-5 and TRBJ2-2, with 7 bases that match TRBD1. J gave up 6 bases and V 4 bases, and 9 bases lay outside the gene matches. The CDR3 runs 15 residues. The V gene's germline CDR1 is SGHKS and CDR2 YYEKEE (reference sequence). As DNA, the CDR3 is TGTGCCAGCAGCATACAGGGGATTACGTCCGGGGAGCTGTTTTTT. It specifies CASSIQGITSGELFF. The complete variable domain, with remaining parts taken from reference TRBV5-5 and TRBJ2-2, reads DAGVTQSPTHLIKTRGQQVTLRCSPISGHKSVSWYQQVLGQGPQFIFQYYEKEERGRGNFPDRFSARQFPNYSSELNVNALLLGDSALYLCASSIQGITSGELFFGEGSRLTVL.

The chain uses TRBV6-5 and TRBJ1-1; maybe TRBD1 (5 bases). The CDR3 is 12 amino acids. The V end was cut by 7 bases, the J end by 5 bases, with 11 bases between. Per germline, CDR1 MNHEY and CDR2 SVGAGI. CDR3 sequence (DNA): TGTGCCAGCAAATCGGGGGTAACTGAAGCTTTCTTT. Protein sequence: CASKSGVTEAFF.

V usage is TRBV3-1 and J usage is TRBJ1-5, with a tentative D call TRBD1 (5 bases). The V gene lost 0 bases and the J gene lost 6 bases, with 9 bases spanning the gap. The CDR3 sequence is 14 residues long. In germline, CDR1 is LGHDT, CDR2 YNNKEL (reference sequence). CDR3 in DNA: TGTGCCAGCAGCCAAGAGGCAGGGACTCAGCCCCAGCATTTT. Residues: CASSQEAGTQPQHF.

This clonotype was observed a few times. This CDR3 is CASSIALDRYEQYF. The DNA for the CDR3 is TGTGCCAGTAGTATTGCCCTGGACAGGTACGAGCAGTACTTC. The chain has TRBV19 and TRBJ2-7, with 7 bases that match TRBD1. Trimming at V came to 3 bases and at J to 4 bases, leaving 6 bases not matched to a gene. The germline V gene has CDR1 LNHDA and CDR2 SQIVND (reference sequence). This CDR3 region has 14 residues.

This clonotype came up many times. V gene TRBV3-1 combines with J gene TRBJ2-1, with 15 bases matching TRBD2. Germline-derived CDR1 and CDR2 are LGHDT and YNNKEL (reference sequence). V shed 8 bases and J 9 bases; nucleotides not matched to a gene: 5. CDR3 length: 14 residues. The CDR3 region has the DNA TGTGCCAGCGGAGGACTAGCGGGGGGGCCTGAGCAGTTCTTC. Translating it yields CASGGLAGGPEQFF.

This clonotype was recorded at least ten times. The chain uses TRBV28 and TRBJ1-1; D unresolved. Germline CDR1 is MDHEN and CDR2 is SYDVKM. This CDR3 is 11 amino acids long. V lost 7 bases and J 7 bases, leaving 10 bases between the germline ends. The CDR3 sequence: CASTRLSEAFF. The CDR3 DNA is TGTGCCAGCACCCGGCTCAGTGAAGCTTTCTTT.

The sample holds many counts of this clonotype. The rearrangement uses TRBV29-1 and TRBJ2-3; maybe TRBD2 (7 bases). CDR3 length: 15 residues. V was shortened by 3 bases and J by 2 bases, with 15 bases between the two germline ends. Germline CDR1 is SQVTM and CDR2 is ANQGSEA. CDR3 nucleotide sequence: TGCAGCGTTGATTTTCAGCGGGACAACACAGATACGCAGTATTTT. This translates into CSVDFQRDNTDTQYF.

The gene calls are TRBV7-2 and TRBJ1-6; D unresolved. The germline gives CDR1 SGHTA, CDR2 FQGNSA. There are 14 residues in the CDR3. Trimming shortened V by 6 bases and J by 10 bases, and 16 bases separated the two germline ends. The CDR3 nucleotides read TGTGCCAGCAGTCTACATAATACAGACTCACCCCTCCACTTT. Its translation: CASSLHNTDSPLHF. Full variable domain (remainder filled in from reference TRBV7-2 and TRBJ1-6): GAGVSQSPSNKVTEKGKDVELRCDPISGHTALYWYRQSLGQGLEFLIYFQGNSAPDKSGLPSDRFSAERTGGSVSTLTIQRTQQEDSAVYLCASSLHNTDSPLHFGNGTRLTVT.

There are a few counts of this clonotype. The chain has TRBV12-3 or TRBV12-4 and TRBJ2-7, with 10 bases aligning to TRBD1. Trimming took 6 bases from V and 5 from J; bases not matched to a gene: 4. The CDR3 totals 13 residues. The CDR3 DNA reads as TGTGCCAGCAGAATGGGACAGGGGAACGAGCAGTACTTC. Translated: CASRMGQGNEQYF.

This chain joins TRBV7-2 and TRBJ2-3; TRBD1 matches at 7 bases. Germline V lookup: CDR1 SGHTA, CDR2 FQGNSA. V lost 4 bases and J lost 3; bases outside the gene matches: 7. The CDR3 is 15 residues long. The CDR3 nucleotides read TGTGCCAGCAGCTCCTCCCTGACAGGGACAGATACGCAGTATTTT. As protein: CASSSSLTGTDTQYF.

This clonotype appeared a few times. This sequence joins TRBV5-1 and TRBJ2-7; D is uncertain. V dropped 5 bases and J dropped 2 bases, with 14 bases sitting between them. Germline CDR1 reads SGHRS; CDR2 reads YFSETQ. This CDR3 contains 14 residues. The CDR3 loop is CASRTDTFPYEQYF. DNA of the CDR3: TGCGCCAGCAGGACGGATACCTTTCCCTACGAGCAGTACTTC. The complete variable domain, with remaining parts taken from reference TRBV5-1 and TRBJ2-7, reads KAGVTQTPRYLIKTRGQQVTLSCSPISGHRSVSWYQQTPGQGLQFLFEYFSETQRNKGNFPGRFSGRQFSNSRSEMNVSTLELGDSALYLCASRTDTFPYEQYFGPGTRLTVT.

This clonotype was observed a few times. The chain carries TRBV27 and TRBJ2-1, with 13 nucleotides matching TRBD2. J gave up 8 bases and V 5 bases, and 9 bases lay outside the gene matches. Germline V lookup: CDR1 MNHEY, CDR2 SMNVEV (reference sequence). This CDR3 has 16 residues. The DNA of the CDR3 is TGTGCCAGCAGTCCTCAACTAGCGGGGGGGCCCGATGAGCAGTTCTTC. It codes for CASSPQLAGGPDEQFF.

This clonotype has ten or more counts. V usage is TRBV5-1 and J usage is TRBJ2-7; 7 bases are a match to TRBD1. CDR1 is SGHRS, CDR2 YFSETQ, per germline. The V segment lost 4 bases and the J segment 2 bases; nucleotides outside the gene matches: 6. CDR3 length: 14 amino acids. CDR3 bases: TGCGCCAGCAGCACCCAGACAGGGCCCTACGAGCAGTACTTC. Its translation is CASSTQTGPYEQYF. Looking up the rest from reference TRBV5-1 and TRBJ2-7 gives the full variable domain: KAGVTQTPRYLIKTRGQQVTLSCSPISGHRSVSWYQQTPGQGLQFLFEYFSETQRNKGNFPGRFSGRQFSNSRSEMNVSTLELGDSALYLCASSTQTGPYEQYFGPGTRLTVT.